This TCR beta chain stems from a study of cytomegalovirus exposure and HLA in healthy donors (dated 2017 in TCRdb). Regarding the research as a whole: An earlier analysis of approximately 640 of the donors reported about 290 Gb of sequence data and 120 million or so unique TCR beta sequences from 150 million to 200 million T cells. An early release covering roughly 640 HLA-typed donors comprised about 300 gigabases of sequencing data and roughly 85 million unique TCR sequences. Among the 398 genotyped donors, more than 70% belonged to the genetic ancestry cluster associated with self-reported Caucasian donors. The study aimed to test whether cataloging public T cell receptors could reveal signatures of past pathogen exposure. The study profiled the T cell repertoires of around 700 subjects by immunosequencing and related them to cytomegalovirus serostatus. In addition to the first cohort of 666 subjects, a separate validation cohort of approximately 120 different subjects was used. High-throughput TCR immunosequencing, statistical association of individual TCRs with disease status, and machine learning were combined to predict cytomegalovirus infection status. A later analysis re-analyzed previously published TCR beta repertoires from 650 to 800 donors and added high-resolution HLA genotyping to study TCR occurrence patterns. In the later analysis, no new phenotypic data were used to find candidate immune exposures; instead, reliance was placed on TCR beta sequences and their occurrence across donors. An earlier analysis of around 540 of the donors applied high-throughput TCR beta sequencing to assess whether each TCR beta V gene segment acted as functional or pseudogenic. Donor age, sex, ethnicity and CMV serostatus were collected together with the repertoire data. A later genetic analysis used genome-wide SNP genotypes for about three fifths of the 666 donors, treating that subset as a discovery cohort. Every discovery cohort repertoire had been produced on one sequencing platform. HLA typing covered class I and class II loci at four-digit resolution. Typing coverage varied by locus: roughly 629-630 donors for A, B, C, DRB1 and DQB1; more than 500 for DQA1; 600 to 610 for DPA1; roughly 450 for DPB1. Roughly 5 DR-DQ haplotypes were handled as single units for association and clustering, since linkage in the cohort was strong. On average, over 200,000 unique TCR beta nucleotide sequences were sequenced per donor among about 400 genotyped donors of the cohort, with roughly 18% of those sequences being non-productive. The study at large found these results: Because counts were too low, approximately 15 rarely observed V segments, including chromosome 9 orphons, were excluded from the earlier analysis of some 540 of the donors. A later genetic analysis associated a missense DCLRE1C variant with V-gene and J-gene trimming of TCR beta chains, and an independent cohort replicated the association. In a later analysis, HLA-associated TCR beta chains were found to be more clonally expanded and to have lower generation probabilities than equally common non-associated chains. In a later analysis, TCR association rates were found to vary across HLA loci, with the most associated TCRs seen for DRB1 alleles and the fewest for HLA-C alleles. In a later analysis, 15,000 to 20,000 TCR beta sequences were associated with specific HLA alleles at a false discovery rate of 0.05. Presence/absence analyses assumed roughly uniform sequencing depth across donors, an assumption that may not hold. In vitro tests confirmed that a few of the cytomegalovirus-associated TCR beta chains recognize cytomegalovirus antigens. A further reported finding was that TCR beta sequences accurately predicted the HLA-A and HLA-B alleles for most subjects in the first cohort. When HLA alleles, especially DR and DQ, strongly co-occurred, attributing TCR associations to individual alleles was difficult. The study gave a list of some 150 TCR beta chains associated with cytomegalovirus. The sequencing pipeline was judged likely to have produced a cluster of highly shared sequence variants as a technical artifact. In a later analysis, several top co-occurrence clusters were reported to appear linked to parvovirus B19, influenza, CMV and Epstein-Barr virus. In a later genetic analysis, fewer N-insertions in productive TCRs were reported among donors in an Asian-associated ancestry cluster than the 666-donor mean. Only TCR beta chains were sequenced in this cohort, and the absence of alpha or paired-chain data limited detectable features. Most CMV-associated TCR beta chains appeared to be HLA-restricted in a later analysis, and the HLA associations seemed to be driven largely by CMV exposure. Because HLA typing was unavailable for some donors at each locus, only the typed subset was used in association tests. Some IMGT-functional V segments, including TRBV6-2 and TRBV6-3, could not be told apart with the 87-base-pair reads, so those segments were excluded. Linkage disequilibrium might explain the correlated functional status among segregating V segments, but an unknown experimental factor could not be excluded. The only immune exposure information available for the cohort was CMV serostatus. The authors suggested that the approach could potentially be generalized to other disease states and immunological phenotypes. The classifier was reported to diagnose cytomegalovirus status with high specificity and sensitivity in both the original cohort and the validation cohort. Broadly in line with IMGT annotations, most TCR beta V segments showed up in productive rearrangements about 87% or about 30% of the time in an earlier analysis of several hundred of the donors. Most TCR sequences were observed very rarely across donors, whereas some public TCRs were present in many individuals.

About this clone itself: There is no known antigen for this receptor. Within one base of it there is no much larger clone, and no base qualities were kept.

In total, just over 650 healthy bone marrow donors made up the cohort. At the time of sampling, every cohort member was nominally healthy, though immune exposures that went unrecorded were likely present. The donor was CMV seronegative and belonged to the group of roughly 330 seronegative cohort members. A peripheral blood sample was collected from each donor, and TCR beta sequencing was performed on peripheral blood mononuclear cells. The Qiagen DNeasy Blood Extraction Kit was used to extract genomic DNA from the blood cell samples. Via the germline V gene, CDR1 is SGHTA and CDR2 FQGTGA. V loses 4 bases of germline sequence and J loses 3 bases, and the interval between the two ends is 14 bases. The CDR3, from cysteine to phenylalanine, totals 15 residues. Only CDR3 DNA is held: 45 bases, read in frame from base 1. Libraries were built with the immunoSEQ multiplex PCR assay. The multiplex PCR relied on a mix of 60 forward primers for TCR Vbeta segments and 13 reverse primers for TCR Jbeta segments. A multiplex PCR assay on genomic DNA amplified the CDR3 region of rearranged TCR beta genes. The Illumina HiSeq System was used to sequence the amplified TCR beta libraries as 87-base-pair reads. The study's own analysis went as follows. In a later analysis, approximately 74 million unique TCR beta chains were counted across the 650 to 700 repertoires, and roughly 11 million of these chains were shared by at least two donors. To remove PCR and sequencing errors, raw reads were error-corrected and collapsed into unique sequences using a nearest-neighbor algorithm that merged closely related sequences. V, D and J gene segments were assigned by aligning CDR3 sequences to IMGT reference sequences. Each retained sequence needed at least a six-nucleotide match to both a V gene segment and a J gene segment. A rearrangement counted as productive if the CDR3 had no stop codons and remained in frame with V and J, and every other rearrangement counted as non-productive. Following IMGT convention, CDR3 was defined as the stretch from the second conserved V-encoded cysteine to the conserved J-encoded phenylalanine. The earlier analysis of about 590 of the donors excluded sequences that lacked an unambiguous match to a single V gene segment. In an earlier analysis of more than 500 of the donors, a V segment was called functional when productive rearrangements were above 56.7%, and segregating when the standard deviation between donors exceeded 5%. A statistical classification framework was developed to diagnose cytomegalovirus status using the catalog of TCR beta chain sequences. In a later analysis, V and J genes were assigned by comparing TCR nucleotide sequences against IMGT/GENE-DB human TR gene sequences. A later analysis assigned CDR3 sequences and most-parsimonious VDJ recombination scenarios with the TCRdist pipeline. In a later analysis, every TCR beta chain was defined by the combination of its CDR3 amino acid sequence and its V-gene family, and reads without a unique V-gene family were dropped. In a later analysis, approximately 640 highly shared, low-generation-probability nucleotide sequences were removed to address suspected cross-contamination and a sequencing artifact. In a later analysis, a clonal expansion index for each public chain was calculated from normalized within-repertoire ranks of inferred template counts. Generation probabilities in a later analysis came from a VDJ recombination model fitted to out-of-frame rearrangements, and those results were checked against IGoR. A later analysis scored TCR-TCR, TCR-HLA and TCR-CMV co-occurrence with hypergeometric tests, applying a repertoire-size bias correction to TCR pairs. False discovery rates were estimated in a later analysis by permuting HLA or CMV assignments 20 times. In a later analysis, co-occurring TCRs were grouped with DBSCAN, and TCRdist sequence similarity was added when clustering was performed within HLA-allele-positive subsets. For co-occurrence clustering, repertoires with fewer than 30,000 or more than 120,000 public chains were excluded, along with four or five repertoires with anomalous nucleotide sharing. TCRdb stores this immuneACCESS table with in-frame sequences only. Part of the clones is absent; in the studies checked, under half of the shortfall reflects unresolved V genes, and no reason is known for the rest. V and J calls and clone size are as listed in that table; D and trimming were resolved from the DNA. The sample includes tens of thousands of clones, with more than 85% observed a single time. The top ten hold roughly 3% of the sample.

The chain couples TRBV7-3 to TRBJ2-3; TRBD2 is perhaps the D gene, given 7 matching bases. Sequencing was done on a sample of PBMCs. The clonotype was recovered from a woman between 18 and 29 years old in good health and CMV-seronegative. The nucleotide sequence is given as TGTGCCAGCAGCTACTGGGGGGGGCGAACAGATACGCAGTATTTT. Its protein reads: CASSYWGGRTDTQYF. With the portions outside the CDR3 filled from the reference TRBV7-3 and TRBJ2-3 genes, the complete variable region becomes GAGVSQTPSNKVTEKGKYVELRCDPISGHTALYWYRQSLGQGPEFLIYFQGTGAADDSGLPNDRFFAVRPEGSVSTLKIQRTERGDSAVYLCASSYWGGRTDTQYFGPGTRLTVL.